The 2 T cell receptor beta chains given below trace back to one sample, sequenced in a study of blood T cell repertoires in COVID-19. Using immunoSEQ multiplex PCR, the repertoire was profiled, and TCRdb retains in-frame clones only, with some absent. The table has about 140,000 clones, around 82% seen once. The source material was peripheral blood. Receptors originate from a woman aged 60-70 years with acute or convalescent COVID-19.

The chain links TRBV19 to TRBJ2-5; 10 bases line up with TRBD1. Germline trimming cut 7 bases from V and 5 bases from J; bases unmatched to any gene: 7. Per germline, CDR1 LNHDA and CDR2 SQIVND (reference sequence). The length of the CDR3 is 14 residues. For the CDR3, the DNA is TGTGCCAGTAATGACAGGGGGCGCAGGGAGACCCAGTACTTC. Amino acids: CASNDRGRRETQYF. The entire variable domain, with the rest obtained from reference TRBV19 and TRBJ2-5, is as follows: DGGITQSPKYLFRKEGQNVTLSCEQNLNHDAMYWYRQDPGQGLRLIYYSQIVNDFQKGDIAEGYSVSREKKESFPLTVTSAQKNPTAFYLCASNDRGRRETQYFGPGTRLLVL.

The chain uses TRBV2 and TRBJ2-2, with D hard to call. V lost 4 bases and J lost 5, with 8 bases in between. The length of the CDR3 is 13 residues. The germline V gene has CDR1 SNHLY and CDR2 FYNNEI. The chain's CDR3 is CASSGQMTGELFF. The CDR3 DNA reads as TGTGCCAGCAGTGGGCAGATGACCGGGGAGCTGTTTTTT. Looking up the rest from reference TRBV2 and TRBJ2-2 gives the full variable domain: EPEVTQTPSHQVTQMGQEVILRCVPISNHLYFYWYRQILGQKVEFLVSFYNNEISEKSEIFDDQFSVERPDGSNFTLKIRSTKLEDSAMYFCASSGQMTGELFFGEGSRLTVL.